This is a list of T cell receptor beta chains from one sample in a study of T-cell memory formation after mild COVID-19. MiXCR, run by TCRdb on the 5' RACE reads, gives a single entry per CDR3 protein. The table lists 470,000 or so distinct CDR3 sequences, under 20% of them singletons, with around a fifth in the top ten. Input material: PBMCs or a T cell subset sorted from them (not recorded which). The receptors were sampled from a man between 18 and 29 years old who had mild COVID-19 (a few samples of this study predate the infection). Cell type and time point are not known. Each CDR3 is given without its conserved first and last residue. Each record gives: V gene, CDR3 protein.

V gene: TRBV28
CDR3 protein: ASSSTYEKLF

V gene: TRBV18
CDR3 protein: ASSPPSGGTTDTQY

V gene: TRBV24-1
CDR3 protein: ATSDLVRNYGYT

V gene: TRBV20-1
CDR3 protein: SAMGTRNRNGYT

V gene: TRBV7-2
CDR3 protein: ASSWTPGQGTEAF

V gene: TRBV15
CDR3 protein: ATSSELGASGYT

V gene: TRBV5-1
CDR3 protein: ASNHRENTGELF

V gene: TRBV10-3
CDR3 protein: AISEPGGGQETQY

V gene: TRBV29-1
CDR3 protein: SVAPNSYEQY

V gene: TRBV7-9
CDR3 protein: ASSLSHLPDTQY

V gene: TRBV18
CDR3 protein: ASSPDRETYEQY

V gene: TRBV20-1
CDR3 protein: SARDFEKLF

V gene: TRBV21-1
CDR3 protein: ASSNRTIHEQY

V gene: TRBV5-1
CDR3 protein: ASSAYRGETQY